This T cell receptor beta chain was sequenced during a study of human T cells and chemical hapten exposure. Looking at the study overall: Patients, largely female, had alopecia areata, totalis or universalis.

TCRdb re-analysed the RACE reads in MiXCR, keeping a single row per CDR3 protein. This sample carries roughly 180,000 distinct CDR3 sequences, approximately 20% of them seen once, and the ten largest clones take about 6.7%. Findings of the study overall: With patch test score, the counts of PT1 expanded TCRs showed a positive correlation. Among TCRs, those above 1 in 1000 frequency were unaffected by DPC sensitization.

Time point in this sample: patch test 1, 2 weeks after DPC sensitization. Treatment here: therapeutic diphenylcyclopropenone sensitization with weekly scalp DPC. Patch tests were applied only after blood draws. Germline V CDR1 and CDR2: WSHSY, SAAADI. The germline V and J ends were trimmed by 5 bases and 5 bases, with 21 bases remaining between them. The CDR3 is 16 amino acids. This clonotype was found a few times. Its antigen is unknown. Material: whole blood, obtained in connection with sensitization to the hapten diphenylcyclopropenone (DPC). The TCR originated in a woman in her forties or fifties with alopecia areata. Some clones in this sample may be carry-over from other donors' samples. The chain carries TRBV10-2 and TRBJ2-5, with D perhaps matching TRBD1 (6 bases). The CDR3 sequence is CASSTPGTSPLETQYF. CDR3 nucleotide sequence: TGCGCCAGCAGTACCCCCGGGACATCCCCCTTGGAGACCCAGTACTTC.